This TCR beta chain appears in the sequencing data of a study of blood T cell repertoires in COVID-19. About the research overall: COVID-19 samples, acute and convalescent, were from the United States, Italy and Spain. The analysed material was cDNA or gDNA that came from T cells, B-cell-depleted T cells, or PBMCs.

This table comes from immunoSEQ multiplex PCR, and its TCRdb copy is limited to in-frame clones, with some not included. The table shows some 150,000 clones, with around 84% occurring only once. This CDR3 region has 14 residues. Germline V gene sequence: CDR1 SGHTA, CDR2 FQGNSA. Trimming pared 11 bases from V and 5 bases from J, leaving 19 bases between. This clone was counted between two and nine times. This clonotype was obtained from a human donor with acute or convalescent COVID-19. The donor label of this sample is uncertain. The sequencing sample was made of peripheral blood. The chain employs TRBV7-2 and TRBJ2-1, with D tentatively TRBD1 (6 bases). The CDR3 DNA reads TGTGCCGAAACACAGGGAAGGACGAACAATGAGCAGTTCTTC. It codes for CAETQGRTNNEQFF.